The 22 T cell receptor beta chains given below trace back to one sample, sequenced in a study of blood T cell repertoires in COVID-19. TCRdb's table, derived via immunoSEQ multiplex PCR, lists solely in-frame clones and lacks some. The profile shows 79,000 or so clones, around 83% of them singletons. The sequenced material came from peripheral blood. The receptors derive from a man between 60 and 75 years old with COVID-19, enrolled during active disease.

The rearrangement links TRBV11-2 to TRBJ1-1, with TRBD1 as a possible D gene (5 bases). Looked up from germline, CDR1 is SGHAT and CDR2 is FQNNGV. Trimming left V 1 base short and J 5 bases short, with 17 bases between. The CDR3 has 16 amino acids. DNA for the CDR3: TGTGCCAGCAGCTTAGTTTGGGGCGGGGCGGGGACTGAAGCTTTCTTT. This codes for CASSLVWGGAGTEAFF.

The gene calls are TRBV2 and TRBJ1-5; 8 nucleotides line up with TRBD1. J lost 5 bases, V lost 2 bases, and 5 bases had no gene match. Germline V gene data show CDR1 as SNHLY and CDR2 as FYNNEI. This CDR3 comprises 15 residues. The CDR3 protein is CASSETTGAYQPQHF. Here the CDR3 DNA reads TGTGCCAGCAGTGAAACGACAGGGGCTTATCAGCCCCAGCATTTT. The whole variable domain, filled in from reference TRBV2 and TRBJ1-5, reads EPEVTQTPSHQVTQMGQEVILRCVPISNHLYFYWYRQILGQKVEFLVSFYNNEISEKSEIFDDQFSVERPDGSNFTLKIRSTKLEDSAMYFCASSETTGAYQPQHFGDGTRLSIL.

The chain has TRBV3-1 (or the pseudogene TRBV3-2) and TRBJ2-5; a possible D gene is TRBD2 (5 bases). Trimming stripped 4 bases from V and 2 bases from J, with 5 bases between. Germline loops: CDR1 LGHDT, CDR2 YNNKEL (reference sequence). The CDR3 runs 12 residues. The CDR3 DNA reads TGTGCCAGCAGCCGACTACAAGAGACCCAGTACTTC. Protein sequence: CASSRLQETQYF.

CDR3 protein: CASSLWDRGNEQFF. CDR3 DNA sequence: TGTGCCAGCAGCTTGTGGGACAGGGGCAATGAGCAGTTCTTC. This rearrangement joins TRBV5-4 to TRBJ2-1, with 10 bases matching TRBD1. Germline V lookup: CDR1 SGHNT, CDR2 YYREEE (reference sequence). CDR3 length: 14 amino acids. V shed 1 base and J 6 bases; nucleotides not matched to a gene: 1.

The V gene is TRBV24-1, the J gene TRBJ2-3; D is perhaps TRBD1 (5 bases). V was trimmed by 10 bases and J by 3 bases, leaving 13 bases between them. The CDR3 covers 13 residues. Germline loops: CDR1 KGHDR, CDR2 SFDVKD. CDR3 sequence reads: CATQVQGTDTQYF. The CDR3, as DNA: TGTGCCACTCAGGTTCAGGGAACAGATACGCAGTATTTT.

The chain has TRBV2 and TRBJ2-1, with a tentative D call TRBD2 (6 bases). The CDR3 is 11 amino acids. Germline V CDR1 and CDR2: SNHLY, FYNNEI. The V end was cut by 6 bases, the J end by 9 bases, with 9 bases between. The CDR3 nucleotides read TGTGCCAGCAGGACTAGATCTGAGCAGTTCTTC. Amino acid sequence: CASRTRSEQFF.

CDR3 bases: TGTGCCAGCAGCTTAGTTGGCAGTGGTGAGCAGTTCTTC. The encoded protein is CASSLVGSGEQFF. This sequence joins TRBV11-3 and TRBJ2-1; no firm D call. The CDR3 length is 13 residues. Germline V lookup: CDR1 SGHNT, CDR2 YENEEA. V gave up 1 base and J gave up 9 bases, with 10 bases separating them.

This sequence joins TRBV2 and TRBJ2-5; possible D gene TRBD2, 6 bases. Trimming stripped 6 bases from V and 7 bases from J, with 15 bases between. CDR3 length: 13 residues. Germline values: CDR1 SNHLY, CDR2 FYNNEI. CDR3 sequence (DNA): TGTGCCAGCAGAGGGACTTCAGGGAGGACCCAGTACTTC. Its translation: CASRGTSGRTQYF.

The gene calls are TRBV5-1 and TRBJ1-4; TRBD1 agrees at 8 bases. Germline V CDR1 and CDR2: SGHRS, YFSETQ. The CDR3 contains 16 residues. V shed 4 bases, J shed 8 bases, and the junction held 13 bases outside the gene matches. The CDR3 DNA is TGCGCCAGCAGCCACGCCGGACAGGGCGGAGGGGAAAAACTGTTTTTT. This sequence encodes CASSHAGQGGGEKLFF.

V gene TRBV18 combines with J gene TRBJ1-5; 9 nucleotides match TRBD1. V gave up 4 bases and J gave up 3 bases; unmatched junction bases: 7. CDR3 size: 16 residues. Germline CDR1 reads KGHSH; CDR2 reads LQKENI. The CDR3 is CASSLAGQGNNQPQHF. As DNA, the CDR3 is TGTGCCAGCTCACTCGCGGGACAGGGTAACAATCAGCCCCAGCATTTT.

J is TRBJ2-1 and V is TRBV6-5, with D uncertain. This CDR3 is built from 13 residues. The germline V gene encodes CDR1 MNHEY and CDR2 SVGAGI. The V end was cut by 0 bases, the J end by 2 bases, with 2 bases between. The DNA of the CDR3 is TGTGCCAGCAGTTACTCCGCCTACAATGAGCAGTTCTTC. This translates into CASSYSAYNEQFF.

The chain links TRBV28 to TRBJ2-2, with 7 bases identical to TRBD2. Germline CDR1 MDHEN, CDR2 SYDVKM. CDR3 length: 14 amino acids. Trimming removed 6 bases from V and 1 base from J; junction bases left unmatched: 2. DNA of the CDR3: TGTGCCAGCAGGGGAGGGCAGAACACCGGGGAGCTGTTTTTT. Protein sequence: CASRGGQNTGELFF.

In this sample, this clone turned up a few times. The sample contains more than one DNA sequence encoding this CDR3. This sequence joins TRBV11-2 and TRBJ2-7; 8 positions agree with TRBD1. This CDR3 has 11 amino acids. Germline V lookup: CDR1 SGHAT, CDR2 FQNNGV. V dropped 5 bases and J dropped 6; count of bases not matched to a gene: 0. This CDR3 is CASSTGGEQYF. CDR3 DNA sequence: TGTGCCAGCAGCACAGGGGGCGAGCAGTACTTC.

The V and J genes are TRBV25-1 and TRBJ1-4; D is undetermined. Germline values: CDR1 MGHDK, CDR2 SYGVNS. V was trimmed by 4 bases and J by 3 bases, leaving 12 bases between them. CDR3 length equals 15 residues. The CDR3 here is CASSAPGGSNEKLFF. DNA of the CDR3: TGTGCCAGCAGTGCCCCAGGAGGGTCTAATGAAAAACTGTTTTTT. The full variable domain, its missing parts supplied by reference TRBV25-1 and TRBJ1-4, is EADIYQTPRYLVIGTGKKITLECSQTMGHDKMYWYQQDPGMELHLIHYSYGVNSTEKGDLSSESTVSRIRTEHFPLTLESARPSHTSQYLCASSAPGGSNEKLFFGSGTQLSVL.

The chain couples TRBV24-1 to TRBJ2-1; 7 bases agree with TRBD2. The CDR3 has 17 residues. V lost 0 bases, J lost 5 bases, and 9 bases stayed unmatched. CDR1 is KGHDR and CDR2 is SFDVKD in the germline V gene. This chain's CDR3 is CATSDLVEAGTNNEQFF. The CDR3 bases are TGTGCCACCAGTGATTTGGTGGAAGCGGGGACGAACAATGAGCAGTTCTTC.

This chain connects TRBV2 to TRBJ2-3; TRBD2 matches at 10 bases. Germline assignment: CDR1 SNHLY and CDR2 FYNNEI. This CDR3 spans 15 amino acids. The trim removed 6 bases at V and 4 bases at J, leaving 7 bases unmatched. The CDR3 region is CASSRLAGTADTQYF. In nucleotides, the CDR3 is TGTGCCAGCAGCAGACTAGCGGGTACCGCAGATACGCAGTATTTT.

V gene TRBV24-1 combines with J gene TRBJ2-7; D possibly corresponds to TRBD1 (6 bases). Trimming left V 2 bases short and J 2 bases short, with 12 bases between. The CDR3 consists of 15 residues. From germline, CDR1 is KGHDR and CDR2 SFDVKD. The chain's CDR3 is CATSDSGQGTYEQYF. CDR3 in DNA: TGTGCCACCAGTGATTCCGGCCAGGGGACCTACGAGCAGTACTTC.

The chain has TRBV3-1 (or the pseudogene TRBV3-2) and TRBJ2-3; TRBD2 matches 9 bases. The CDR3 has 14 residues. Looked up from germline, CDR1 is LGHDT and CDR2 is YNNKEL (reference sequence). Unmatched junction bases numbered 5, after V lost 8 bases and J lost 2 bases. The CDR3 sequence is CASVLAGTTDTQYF. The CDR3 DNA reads TGTGCCAGCGTCCTAGCGGGAACCACAGATACGCAGTATTTT.

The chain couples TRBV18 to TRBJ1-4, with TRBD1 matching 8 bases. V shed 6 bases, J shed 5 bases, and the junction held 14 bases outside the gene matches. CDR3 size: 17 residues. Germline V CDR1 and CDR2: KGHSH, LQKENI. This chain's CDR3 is CASSYSGPQGGNEKLFF. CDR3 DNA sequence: TGTGCCAGCTCGTATTCCGGACCACAGGGGGGAAATGAAAAACTGTTTTTT.

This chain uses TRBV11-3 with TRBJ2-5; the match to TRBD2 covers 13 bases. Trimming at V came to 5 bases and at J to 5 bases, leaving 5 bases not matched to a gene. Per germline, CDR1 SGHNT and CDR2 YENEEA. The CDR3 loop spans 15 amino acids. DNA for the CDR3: TGTGCCAGCAGCCCCGGACTAGCGGGAGCGGAGACCCAGTACTTC. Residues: CASSPGLAGAETQYF.

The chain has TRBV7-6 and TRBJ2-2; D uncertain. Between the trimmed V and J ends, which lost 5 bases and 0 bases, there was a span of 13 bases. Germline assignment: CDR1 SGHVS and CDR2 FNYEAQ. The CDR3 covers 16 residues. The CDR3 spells CASSPRFRSNTGELFF. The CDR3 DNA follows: TGTGCCAGCAGCCCACGCTTCAGGTCGAACACCGGGGAGCTGTTTTTT.

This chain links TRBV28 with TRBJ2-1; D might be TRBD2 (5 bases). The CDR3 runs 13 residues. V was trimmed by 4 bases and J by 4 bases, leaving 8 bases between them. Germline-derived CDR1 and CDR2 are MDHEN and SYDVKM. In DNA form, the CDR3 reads TGTGCCAGCAGTTGGGCGGGTTACAATGAGCAGTTCTTC. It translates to CASSWAGYNEQFF.